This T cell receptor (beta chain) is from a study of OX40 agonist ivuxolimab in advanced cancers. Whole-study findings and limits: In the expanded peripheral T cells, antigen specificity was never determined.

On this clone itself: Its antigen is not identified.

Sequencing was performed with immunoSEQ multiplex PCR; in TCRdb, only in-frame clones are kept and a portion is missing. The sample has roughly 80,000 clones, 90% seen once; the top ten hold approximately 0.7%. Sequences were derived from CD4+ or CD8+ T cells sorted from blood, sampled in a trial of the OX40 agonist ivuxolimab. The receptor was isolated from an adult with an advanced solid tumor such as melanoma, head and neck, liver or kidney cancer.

CDR3: CASSYSGGGDSPLHF. In nucleotides, the CDR3 is TGTGCCAGCAGTTACTCGGGCGGAGGGGATTCACCCCTCCACTTT. The chain combines TRBV6-5 with TRBJ1-6; D is possibly TRBD1 (5 bases). The CDR3 extends over 15 amino acids. CDR1 and CDR2 from the germline V gene are MNHEY and SVGAGI. Trimming shortened V by 0 bases and J by 8 bases, and 11 bases separated the two germline ends.